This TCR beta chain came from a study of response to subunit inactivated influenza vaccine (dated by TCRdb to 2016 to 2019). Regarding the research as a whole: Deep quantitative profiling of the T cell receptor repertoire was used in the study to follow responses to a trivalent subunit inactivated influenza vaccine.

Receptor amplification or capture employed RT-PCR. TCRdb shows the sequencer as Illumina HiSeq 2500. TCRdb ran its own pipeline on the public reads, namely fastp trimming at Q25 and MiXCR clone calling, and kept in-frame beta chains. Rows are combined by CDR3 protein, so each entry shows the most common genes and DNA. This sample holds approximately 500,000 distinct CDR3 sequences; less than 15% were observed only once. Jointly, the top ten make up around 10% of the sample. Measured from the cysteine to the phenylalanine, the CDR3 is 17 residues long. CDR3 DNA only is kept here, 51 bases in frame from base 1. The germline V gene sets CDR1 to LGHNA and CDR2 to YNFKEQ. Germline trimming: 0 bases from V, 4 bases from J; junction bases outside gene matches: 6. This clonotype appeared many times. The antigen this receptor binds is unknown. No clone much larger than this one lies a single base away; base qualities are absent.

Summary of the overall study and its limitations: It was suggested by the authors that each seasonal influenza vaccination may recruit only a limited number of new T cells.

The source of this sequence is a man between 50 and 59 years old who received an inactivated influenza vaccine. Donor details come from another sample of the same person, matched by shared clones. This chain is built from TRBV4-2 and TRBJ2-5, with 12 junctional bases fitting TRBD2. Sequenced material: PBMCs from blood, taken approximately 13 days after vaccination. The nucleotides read TGTGCCAGCAGCCAAGATCTCACTAGCGGGGGGCGAGAGACCCAGTACTTC. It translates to CASSQDLTSGGRETQYF.